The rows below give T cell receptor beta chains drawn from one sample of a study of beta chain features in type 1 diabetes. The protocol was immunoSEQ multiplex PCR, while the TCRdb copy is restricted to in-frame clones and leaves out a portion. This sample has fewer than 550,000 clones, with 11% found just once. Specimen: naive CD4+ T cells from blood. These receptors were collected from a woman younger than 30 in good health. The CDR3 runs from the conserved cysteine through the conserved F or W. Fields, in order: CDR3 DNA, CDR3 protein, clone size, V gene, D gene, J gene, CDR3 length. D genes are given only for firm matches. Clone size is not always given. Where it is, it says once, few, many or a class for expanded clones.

cdr3_nt: TGTGCCAGCAGCTTGACTGGAGGGAATCAGCCCCAGCATTTT
cdr3_aa: CASSLTGGNQPQHF
clone_size: few
v_call: TRBV7-9
d_call: -
j_call: TRBJ1-5
cdr3_length: 14

cdr3_nt: TGTGCCTGGAGTGTCTCAGAGACCCAGTACTTC
cdr3_aa: CAWSVSETQYF
clone_size: -
v_call: TRBV30
d_call: -
j_call: TRBJ2-5
cdr3_length: 11

cdr3_nt: TGCAGTGCTGCGACCGGATACGAGCAGTACTTC
cdr3_aa: CSAATGYEQYF
clone_size: few
v_call: TRBV20-1
d_call: -
j_call: TRBJ2-7
cdr3_length: 11

cdr3_nt: TGTGCCAGCAGTGACGCCTCCGGGCAGTTCTTC
cdr3_aa: CASSDASGQFF
clone_size: -
v_call: TRBV2
d_call: -
j_call: TRBJ2-1
cdr3_length: 11

cdr3_nt: TGTGCCAGCAGCCCTCGGCAGTACACTGAAGCTTTCTTT
cdr3_aa: CASSPRQYTEAFF
clone_size: -
v_call: TRBV25-1
d_call: -
j_call: TRBJ1-1
cdr3_length: 13

cdr3_nt: TGTGCCAGCAGCCAAGACGAGCGGGGTCTACAAGAGACCCAGTACTTC
cdr3_aa: CASSQDERGLQETQYF
clone_size: -
v_call: TRBV4-2
d_call: TRBD2
j_call: TRBJ2-5
cdr3_length: 16

cdr3_nt: TGTGCCAGCAGCCAAGATCTCCCACTCCGACTAGCCAAAAACATTCAGTACTTC
cdr3_aa: CASSQDLPLRLAKNIQYF
clone_size: few
v_call: TRBV4-2
d_call: -
j_call: TRBJ2-4
cdr3_length: 18

cdr3_nt: TGCGCCAGCAGCGCCACAGGTTTTAATGAGCAGTTCTTC
cdr3_aa: CASSATGFNEQFF
clone_size: -
v_call: TRBV5-1
d_call: -
j_call: TRBJ2-1
cdr3_length: 13

cdr3_nt: TGTGCCAGCAGCTCACAGGGGAATCAGCCCCAGCATTTT
cdr3_aa: CASSSQGNQPQHF
clone_size: -
v_call: TRBV7-9
d_call: TRBD1
j_call: TRBJ1-5
cdr3_length: 13

cdr3_nt: TGTGCCAGCAGCTTGGATTTGGGAGAGACCCAGTACTTC
cdr3_aa: CASSLDLGETQYF
clone_size: -
v_call: TRBV5-4
d_call: -
j_call: TRBJ2-5
cdr3_length: 13

cdr3_nt: TGTGCCAGCAGTCGCGGGACTAGTTCGTCACATGAGCAGTTCTTC
cdr3_aa: CASSRGTSSSHEQFF
clone_size: few
v_call: TRBV5-4
d_call: TRBD2
j_call: TRBJ2-1
cdr3_length: 15

cdr3_nt: TGTGCCAGCTCACTGACCGAAGCGGGAGGGCGATCGGGGCAGTTCTTC
cdr3_aa: CASSLTEAGGRSGQFF
clone_size: -
v_call: TRBV18
d_call: TRBD2
j_call: TRBJ2-1
cdr3_length: 16

cdr3_nt: TGTGCCTGGAGTGTGGGCAGTTTGAACACTGAAGCTTTCTTT
cdr3_aa: CAWSVGSLNTEAFF
clone_size: -
v_call: TRBV30
d_call: -
j_call: TRBJ1-1
cdr3_length: 14

cdr3_nt: TGCGCCAGCAGCCAGGGGACAGAAGGGGAAAAACTGTTTTTT
cdr3_aa: CASSQGTEGEKLFF
clone_size: -
v_call: TRBV4-3
d_call: TRBD1
j_call: TRBJ1-4
cdr3_length: 14

cdr3_nt: TGTGCCAGCAGCGTAGCTACGCACGGGTCGAATACGCAGTATTTT
cdr3_aa: CASSVATHGSNTQYF
clone_size: -
v_call: TRBV9
d_call: -
j_call: TRBJ2-3
cdr3_length: 15

cdr3_nt: TGCAGCGCTAAGAAAGATACGCAGTATTTT
cdr3_aa: CSAKKDTQYF
clone_size: few
v_call: TRBV29-1
d_call: -
j_call: TRBJ2-3
cdr3_length: 10

cdr3_nt: TGTGCCAGCAGCTTAGGGCCAGGGGGGGAGACCCAGTACTTC
cdr3_aa: CASSLGPGGETQYF
clone_size: few
v_call: TRBV7-6
d_call: -
j_call: TRBJ2-5
cdr3_length: 14

cdr3_nt: TGTGCCAGCAGCTTCCGACAAAACCGTAATGAAAAACTGTTTTTT
cdr3_aa: CASSFRQNRNEKLFF
clone_size: -
v_call: TRBV7-2
d_call: -
j_call: TRBJ1-4
cdr3_length: 15

cdr3_nt: TGTGCCAGCAGTTTGGACAGAAGATACGAGCAGTACTTC
cdr3_aa: CASSLDRRYEQYF
clone_size: -
v_call: TRBV27
d_call: -
j_call: TRBJ2-7
cdr3_length: 13

cdr3_nt: TGCGCCAGCAGCTACACTCGGGACAAGATCTACGAGCAGTACTTC
cdr3_aa: CASSYTRDKIYEQYF
clone_size: -
v_call: TRBV5-1
d_call: -
j_call: TRBJ2-7
cdr3_length: 15

cdr3_nt: TGTGCCAGCAGGACCGAGAATCCGGATACGCAGTATTTT
cdr3_aa: CASRTENPDTQYF
clone_size: -
v_call: TRBV28
d_call: -
j_call: TRBJ2-3
cdr3_length: 13

cdr3_nt: TGCGCCAGCAGCTTGGGGACATCTGGAAACACCATATATTTT
cdr3_aa: CASSLGTSGNTIYF
clone_size: -
v_call: TRBV5-1
d_call: -
j_call: TRBJ1-3
cdr3_length: 14

cdr3_nt: TGCGCCAGCAGCCTTTTAGGCCGGGACAGGGGGACAGATACGCAGTATTTT
cdr3_aa: CASSLLGRDRGTDTQYF
clone_size: few
v_call: TRBV4-1
d_call: TRBD1
j_call: TRBJ2-3
cdr3_length: 17

cdr3_nt: TGCGCCAGCAGCCAAGGCCAAGCCCAGTACTTC
cdr3_aa: CASSQGQAQYF
clone_size: -
v_call: TRBV4-1
d_call: -
j_call: TRBJ2-5
cdr3_length: 11

cdr3_nt: TGTGCCAGCAGCTTACTGGGTTATGGCTACACCTTC
cdr3_aa: CASSLLGYGYTF
clone_size: few
v_call: TRBV7-2
d_call: -
j_call: TRBJ1-2
cdr3_length: 12

cdr3_nt: TGCGCCAGCAGCTTCGGATCTGGAGGGGAGACCCAGTACTTC
cdr3_aa: CASSFGSGGETQYF
clone_size: -
v_call: TRBV5-1
d_call: -
j_call: TRBJ2-5
cdr3_length: 14

cdr3_nt: TGCGCCAGCAGCTTGTTTAGCGGGAGAGGTTCCTACAATGAGCAGTTCTTC
cdr3_aa: CASSLFSGRGSYNEQFF
clone_size: few
v_call: TRBV5-1
d_call: TRBD2
j_call: TRBJ2-1
cdr3_length: 17

cdr3_nt: TGTGCCAGCAGCTTAAGAGTAGGCACAGATACGCAGTATTTT
cdr3_aa: CASSLRVGTDTQYF
clone_size: -
v_call: TRBV7-3
d_call: -
j_call: TRBJ2-3
cdr3_length: 14

cdr3_nt: TGTGCCAGCAGTGATGACAGGGGGAACACTGAAGCTTTCTTT
cdr3_aa: CASSDDRGNTEAFF
clone_size: -
v_call: TRBV6-6
d_call: TRBD1
j_call: TRBJ1-1
cdr3_length: 14

cdr3_nt: TGTGCCAGCAGCGAAGATGGGTATTCACCCCTCCACTTT
cdr3_aa: CASSEDGYSPLHF
clone_size: -
v_call: TRBV7-2
d_call: -
j_call: TRBJ1-6
cdr3_length: 13

cdr3_nt: TGTGCCAGCAGCTTAGATAGAGTCGGGGGCACAGATACGCAGTATTTT
cdr3_aa: CASSLDRVGGTDTQYF
clone_size: -
v_call: TRBV7-8
d_call: -
j_call: TRBJ2-3
cdr3_length: 16

cdr3_nt: TGTGCCAGCAGCTGGGGAGCAACTAATGAAAAACTGTTTTTT
cdr3_aa: CASSWGATNEKLFF
clone_size: few
v_call: TRBV7-9
d_call: -
j_call: TRBJ1-4
cdr3_length: 14

cdr3_nt: TGTGCCAGCAGCCAAGTCCTAGCGGGGCTAAACAATGAGCAGTTCTTC
cdr3_aa: CASSQVLAGLNNEQFF
clone_size: once
v_call: TRBV4-2
d_call: TRBD2
j_call: TRBJ2-1
cdr3_length: 16

cdr3_nt: TGTGCCAGCAGTTTGGGTGGGACAGAAAGGGAGACCCAGTACTTC
cdr3_aa: CASSLGGTERETQYF
clone_size: few
v_call: TRBV28
d_call: TRBD1
j_call: TRBJ2-5
cdr3_length: 15

cdr3_nt: TGTGCCAGCAGTGAAAACGGAAACTATGGCTACACCTTC
cdr3_aa: CASSENGNYGYTF
clone_size: -
v_call: TRBV6-4
d_call: -
j_call: TRBJ1-2
cdr3_length: 13

cdr3_nt: TGTGCCAGCAGCCTGGGACAGAGCTATGGCTACACCTTC
cdr3_aa: CASSLGQSYGYTF
clone_size: -
v_call: TRBV2
d_call: TRBD1
j_call: TRBJ1-2
cdr3_length: 13

cdr3_nt: TGTGCCAGCAGCGGGGGAGGAGAGACCCAGTACTTC
cdr3_aa: CASSGGGETQYF
clone_size: -
v_call: TRBV7-2
d_call: -
j_call: TRBJ2-5
cdr3_length: 12

cdr3_nt: TGTGCCAGCTCACCGCCCCTCGGACAAAAAGAGAATGAGCAGTTCTTC
cdr3_aa: CASSPPLGQKENEQFF
clone_size: few
v_call: TRBV18
d_call: -
j_call: TRBJ2-1
cdr3_length: 16

cdr3_nt: TGTGCCAGCAGTTTATTAGGCACAGATACGCAGTATTTT
cdr3_aa: CASSLLGTDTQYF
clone_size: few
v_call: TRBV27
d_call: -
j_call: TRBJ2-3
cdr3_length: 13

cdr3_nt: TGTGCCAGCACTGACCTGAAACTACGAGTGCAGTACTTC
cdr3_aa: CASTDLKLRVQYF
clone_size: few
v_call: TRBV2
d_call: -
j_call: TRBJ2-7
cdr3_length: 13